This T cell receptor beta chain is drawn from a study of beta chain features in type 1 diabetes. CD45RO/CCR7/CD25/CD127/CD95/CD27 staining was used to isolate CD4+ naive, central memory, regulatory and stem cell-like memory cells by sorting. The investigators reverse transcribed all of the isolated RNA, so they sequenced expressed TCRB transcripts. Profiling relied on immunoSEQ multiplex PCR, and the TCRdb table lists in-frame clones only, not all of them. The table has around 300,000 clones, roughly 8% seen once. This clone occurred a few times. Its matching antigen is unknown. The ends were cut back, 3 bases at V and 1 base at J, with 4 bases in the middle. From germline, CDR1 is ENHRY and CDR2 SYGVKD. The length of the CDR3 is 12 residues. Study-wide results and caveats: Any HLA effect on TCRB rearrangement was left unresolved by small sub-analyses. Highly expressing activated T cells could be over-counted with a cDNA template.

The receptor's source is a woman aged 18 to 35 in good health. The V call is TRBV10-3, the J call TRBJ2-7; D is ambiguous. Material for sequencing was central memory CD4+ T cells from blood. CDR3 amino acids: CAISDNSYEQYF. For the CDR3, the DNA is TGTGCCATCAGTGATAATTCCTACGAGCAGTACTTC.